This TCR beta chain was documented in a study of blood T cell repertoires in COVID-19. For the study at large: Sources were T cells, B-cell-depleted T cells, or PBMCs; the material itself was cDNA or gDNA.

In the original processing: Scientists estimated how many nucleated cells there were by amplifying reference gene primers. Here immunoSEQ multiplex PCR was the method, and the copy in TCRdb shows in-frame clones only, minus some. V, J and clone size derive from that table, while D and trimming were established from the DNA sequence. This sample has about 260,000 clones, with around 80% found just once. The CDR3 spans 14 residues. Unmatched junction bases numbered 1, after V lost 2 bases and J lost 6 bases. CDR1 is SGHRS, CDR2 YFSETQ, per germline. About this clone: Other DNA variants within this sample encode the same CDR3.

The sequencing sample was made of peripheral blood. The clonotype comes from a man between 60 and 70 years old with acute or convalescent COVID-19. The V gene is TRBV5-1, the J gene TRBJ2-1, with 11 bases lining up with TRBD1. CDR3 nucleotide sequence: TGCGCCAGCAGCTTTGGGACAGGGGGCAATGAGCAGTTCTTC. Translating gives CASSFGTGGNEQFF. Combining the CDR3 with reference TRBV5-1 and TRBJ2-1 gives the whole variable domain KAGVTQTPRYLIKTRGQQVTLSCSPISGHRSVSWYQQTPGQGLQFLFEYFSETQRNKGNFPGRFSGRQFSNSRSEMNVSTLELGDSALYLCASSFGTGGNEQFFGPGTRLTVL.